The rows below give T cell receptor beta chains drawn from one sample of a study of T cells after yellow fever vaccination. TCRdb reprocessed the 5' RACE reads via MiXCR and lists one record per CDR3 protein. The sample contains approximately 550,000 distinct CDR3 sequences, roughly a fifth of which appear only once. The source material was PBMCs, sampled 15 days after the yellow fever booster vaccination. The receptors shown here come from a man aged 25 to 40 who received the YFV17D yellow fever vaccine. Each CDR3 is given with its conserved first and last residue. A D gene is named only where the DNA matches it firmly. The size entry is marked missing in some rows and otherwise reads once, few, many or a size class.

D: NA
size: few
J: TRBJ2-7
V: TRBV6-2/TRBV6-3
CDR3: CATRTALYEQYF
DNA: TGTGCCACCCGGACAGCCCTCTACGAGCAGTACTTC

D: NA
size: NA
J: TRBJ2-3
V: TRBV5-1
CDR3: CASSLGRAATDTQYF
DNA: TGCGCCAGCAGCTTAGGGCGGGCAGCCACAGATACGCAGTATTTT

D: TRBD2
size: NA
J: TRBJ2-3
V: TRBV6-2/TRBV6-3
CDR3: CASMGLQLTDTQYF
DNA: TGTGCCAGCATGGGACTACAGCTCACAGATACGCAGTATTTT

D: TRBD2
size: few
J: TRBJ2-7
V: TRBV20-1
CDR3: CSASGRAKYEQYF
DNA: TGCAGTGCTAGCGGGAGGGCCAAATACGAGCAGTACTTC

D: NA
size: few
J: TRBJ1-1
V: TRBV5-1
CDR3: CASSLATGRTEAFF
DNA: TGCGCCAGCAGCTTGGCCACGGGGCGGACTGAAGCTTTCTTT

D: NA
size: NA
J: TRBJ2-1
V: TRBV5-5
CDR3: CASSLAVGAYNEQFF
DNA: TGTGCCAGCAGCTTGGCGGTGGGAGCCTACAATGAGCAGTTCTTC

D: TRBD1
size: NA
J: TRBJ2-3
V: TRBV6-2/TRBV6-3
CDR3: CASRWTGGTDTQYF
DNA: TGTGCCAGCAGGTGGACAGGGGGGACAGATACGCAGTATTTT

D: NA
size: few
J: TRBJ2-1
V: TRBV6-2/TRBV6-3
CDR3: CASSRGLFEQFF
DNA: TGTGCCAGCAGCCGAGGGCTATTTGAGCAGTTCTTC

D: TRBD1
size: NA
J: TRBJ1-2
V: TRBV25-1
CDR3: CATAGQGHGYTF
DNA: TGTGCCACGGCCGGACAGGGCCATGGCTACACCTTC

D: NA
size: NA
J: TRBJ2-7
V: TRBV21-1
CDR3: CAGTRDRTYEQYF
DNA: TGTGCCGGGACCCGGGACCGCACCTACGAGCAGTACTTC

D: NA
size: NA
J: TRBJ2-5
V: TRBV12-3/TRBV12-4
CDR3: CASSPKRRETQYF
DNA: TGTGCCAGCAGTCCAAAGCGGAGAGAGACCCAGTACTTC

D: NA
size: NA
J: TRBJ2-5
V: TRBV5-1
CDR3: CASSGGQFQETQYF
DNA: TGCGCCAGCAGCGGCGGACAGTTTCAAGAGACCCAGTACTTC

D: TRBD1
size: NA
J: TRBJ2-7
V: TRBV10-3
CDR3: CATRPSATGGSYEQYF
DNA: TGTGCCACCAGACCCTCAGCGACAGGGGGGTCCTACGAGCAGTACTTC

D: NA
size: NA
J: TRBJ2-1
V: TRBV20-1
CDR3: CSARNRVEQFF
DNA: TGCAGTGCTAGAAACAGGGTTGAGCAGTTCTTC

D: NA
size: NA
J: TRBJ2-1
V: TRBV20-1
CDR3: CSAVSDSSYNEQFF
DNA: TGCAGTGCTGTGAGCGATAGCTCCTACAATGAGCAGTTCTTC

D: NA
size: few
J: TRBJ2-7
V: TRBV20-1
CDR3: CSASGSTPQLTYEQYF
DNA: TGCAGTGCTAGCGGCAGCACTCCGCAGTTAACCTACGAGCAGTACTTC

D: TRBD2
size: NA
J: TRBJ2-3
V: TRBV12-3/TRBV12-4
CDR3: CASSLTGLAGTDTQYF
DNA: TGTGCCAGCAGTCTCACGGGACTAGCTGGCACAGATACGCAGTATTTT

D: TRBD1
size: few
J: TRBJ2-7
V: TRBV19
CDR3: CASSIGTGIAYEQYF
DNA: TGTGCCAGTAGTATAGGGACAGGGATCGCCTACGAGCAGTACTTC